These T cell receptor beta chains were read from a single sample in a study of radiation and T cells in renal cell carcinoma. The table came from immunoSEQ multiplex PCR; TCRdb's copy has only in-frame clones and leaves some out. The sample lists 70,000 to 100,000 clones, over 65% occurring once. Sequenced here: blood, sampled from a patient whose treatment included radiotherapy and nephrectomy. These TCRs come from a man in his fifties or sixties with renal cell carcinoma. CDR3s include the opening cysteine and the closing phenylalanine or tryptophan. Fields, in order: CDR3 protein, CDR3 DNA, V gene, D gene, J gene, clone size. The D gene is left open where the match is weak. Not every row has a clone size; where given, it reads once, few, many or a size class.

CDR3aa: CAWDRGNTEAFF; CDR3nt: TGTGCCTGGGACAGGGGGAACACTGAAGCTTTCTTT; v_gene: TRBV30; d_gene: TRBD1; j_gene: TRBJ1-1; abundance: many
CDR3aa: CASSHGRGSYEQYF; CDR3nt: TGCGCCAGCAGCCATGGACGGGGTTCCTACGAGCAGTACTTC; v_gene: TRBV4-3; d_gene: .; j_gene: TRBJ2-7; abundance: .
CDR3aa: CASRTRGSYEQYF; CDR3nt: TGTGCCAGCAGGACCAGGGGGTCTTACGAGCAGTACTTC; v_gene: TRBV7-9; d_gene: TRBD1; j_gene: TRBJ2-7; abundance: .
CDR3aa: CASSGRGDQPQHF; CDR3nt: TGTGCCAGCAGTGGCAGGGGGGATCAGCCCCAGCATTTT; v_gene: TRBV2; d_gene: TRBD1; j_gene: TRBJ1-5; abundance: .
CDR3aa: CASSVIAGGPGQFF; CDR3nt: TGCGCCAGCAGCGTGATAGCGGGAGGGCCGGGGCAGTTCTTC; v_gene: TRBV5-1; d_gene: TRBD2; j_gene: TRBJ2-1; abundance: .
CDR3aa: CSVLRDPNSYEQYF; CDR3nt: TGCAGCGTTCTCAGGGACCCGAACTCCTACGAGCAGTACTTC; v_gene: TRBV29-1; d_gene: .; j_gene: TRBJ2-7; abundance: .
CDR3aa: CASTLTGGSDTQYF; CDR3nt: TGTGCCAGCACCCTTACAGGGGGGTCAGATACGCAGTATTTT; v_gene: TRBV27; d_gene: TRBD1; j_gene: TRBJ2-3; abundance: .
CDR3aa: CASSGQGPEGYTF; CDR3nt: TGCGCCAGCAGCGGACAGGGCCCCGAGGGCTACACCTTC; v_gene: TRBV5-1; d_gene: TRBD1; j_gene: TRBJ1-2; abundance: .
CDR3aa: CASSLLGGSTEAFF; CDR3nt: TGCGCCAGCAGCTTGTTGGGTGGTAGCACTGAAGCTTTCTTT; v_gene: TRBV5-1; d_gene: .; j_gene: TRBJ1-1; abundance: .
CDR3aa: CAISERAGSEDTQYF; CDR3nt: TGTGCCATCAGTGAGCGAGCGGGATCAGAAGATACGCAGTATTTT; v_gene: TRBV10-3; d_gene: TRBD2; j_gene: TRBJ2-3; abundance: .
CDR3aa: CASSVGEAGRDEKLFF; CDR3nt: TGTGCCAGCAGCGTAGGAGAGGCGGGCCGCGATGAAAAACTGTTTTTT; v_gene: TRBV9; d_gene: .; j_gene: TRBJ1-4; abundance: once
CDR3aa: CAISASGGQSSYNEQFF; CDR3nt: TGTGCCATCAGTGCCTCCGGCGGGCAATCGTCCTACAATGAGCAGTTCTTC; v_gene: TRBV10-3; d_gene: .; j_gene: TRBJ2-1; abundance: .
CDR3aa: CASSAPRGDQETQYF; CDR3nt: TGTGCCAGCAGTGCCCCACGGGGGGACCAAGAGACCCAGTACTTC; v_gene: TRBV2; d_gene: TRBD2; j_gene: TRBJ2-5; abundance: .
CDR3aa: CASSFLPLPGSGANVLTF; CDR3nt: TGTGCCAGCAGCTTTCTCCCCCTCCCTGGTTCTGGGGCCAACGTCCTGACTTTC; v_gene: TRBV11-2; d_gene: .; j_gene: TRBJ2-6; abundance: .
CDR3aa: CAISVSGNTIYF; CDR3nt: TGTGCCATCAGTGTCTCTGGAAACACCATATATTTT; v_gene: TRBV10-3; d_gene: .; j_gene: TRBJ1-3; abundance: few
CDR3aa: CASSQDWAGFNGYTF; CDR3nt: TGTGCCAGCAGCCAAGATTGGGCGGGGTTCAATGGCTACACCTTC; v_gene: TRBV4-2; d_gene: .; j_gene: TRBJ1-2; abundance: .
CDR3aa: CASSVMGLGTSYEQYF; CDR3nt: TGCGCCAGCAGCGTAATGGGACTAGGGACTTCCTACGAGCAGTACTTC; v_gene: TRBV4-1; d_gene: TRBD2; j_gene: TRBJ2-7; abundance: .
CDR3aa: CASRAGTNFNTEVFF; CDR3nt: TGTGCCAGCAGGGCGGGGACAAACTTTAACACTGAAGTTTTCTTT; v_gene: TRBV6-1; d_gene: .; j_gene: TRBJ1-1; abundance: .
CDR3aa: CAWSSGRAPEGQYF; CDR3nt: TGTGCCTGGAGTTCCGGAAGGGCGCCTGAGGGGCAGTACTTC; v_gene: TRBV30; d_gene: .; j_gene: TRBJ2-5; abundance: .
CDR3aa: CASRAGLWNTEAFF; CDR3nt: TGTGCCAGCAGGGCGGGACTCTGGAACACTGAAGCTTTCTTT; v_gene: TRBV2; d_gene: .; j_gene: TRBJ1-1; abundance: few
CDR3aa: CASSSSGGSYNEQFF; CDR3nt: TGTGCCAGCTCATCGTCAGGGGGCTCCTACAATGAGCAGTTCTTC; v_gene: TRBV18; d_gene: TRBD1; j_gene: TRBJ2-1; abundance: .
CDR3aa: CASSYSLAGGTNEQFF; CDR3nt: TGTGCCAGCAGTTACTCGCTAGCGGGAGGCACCAATGAGCAGTTCTTC; v_gene: TRBV6-6; d_gene: TRBD2; j_gene: TRBJ2-1; abundance: .
CDR3aa: CASSLLRTFEGPSEDEQYF; CDR3nt: TGTGCCAGCAGTTTATTACGGACTTTTGAAGGACCCTCGGAGGACGAGCAGTACTTC; v_gene: TRBV27; d_gene: .; j_gene: TRBJ2-7; abundance: few
CDR3aa: CASSAGHANSYEQYF; CDR3nt: TGTGCCAGCAGCGCTGGACATGCGAACTCCTACGAGCAGTACTTC; v_gene: TRBV5-5; d_gene: .; j_gene: TRBJ2-7; abundance: .
CDR3aa: CASSFRTSGSQETQYF; CDR3nt: TGCGCCAGCAGCTTCCGGACTAGCGGGAGTCAAGAGACCCAGTACTTC; v_gene: TRBV5-1; d_gene: TRBD2; j_gene: TRBJ2-5; abundance: .
CDR3aa: CAWSGGQPGNTIYF; CDR3nt: TGTGCCTGGAGCGGAGGACAACCTGGAAACACCATATATTTT; v_gene: TRBV30; d_gene: .; j_gene: TRBJ1-3; abundance: .
CDR3aa: CASSPPSGETAKNIQYF; CDR3nt: TGTGCCAGCTCACCACCGTCAGGGGAAACGGCCAAAAACATTCAGTACTTC; v_gene: TRBV18; d_gene: .; j_gene: TRBJ2-4; abundance: .
CDR3aa: CASSQVQGSYNEQFF; CDR3nt: TGTGCCAGCAGCCAAGTACAGGGATCCTACAATGAGCAGTTCTTC; v_gene: TRBV4-2; d_gene: .; j_gene: TRBJ2-1; abundance: .
CDR3aa: CAWSVRRAGGTEAFF; CDR3nt: TGTGCCTGGAGTGTACGCCGGGCAGGGGGCACTGAAGCTTTCTTT; v_gene: TRBV30; d_gene: TRBD1; j_gene: TRBJ1-1; abundance: few
CDR3aa: CASSSGQGAIGEQFF; CDR3nt: TGTGCCAGCAGCTCCGGACAGGGGGCTATAGGTGAGCAGTTCTTC; v_gene: TRBV7-2; d_gene: TRBD1; j_gene: TRBJ2-1; abundance: few
CDR3aa: CASSLIFGGTGNQPQHF; CDR3nt: TGTGCCAGCAGTTTAATCTTCGGGGGTACCGGCAATCAGCCCCAGCATTTT; v_gene: TRBV28; d_gene: .; j_gene: TRBJ1-5; abundance: few
CDR3aa: CASSLGPGPTYEQYF; CDR3nt: TGTGCCAGCAGCTTAGGACCGGGACCTACCTACGAGCAGTACTTC; v_gene: TRBV7-7; d_gene: .; j_gene: TRBJ2-7; abundance: .
CDR3aa: CASSLLIRQTQYF; CDR3nt: TGTGCCAGCAGTTTACTTATTAGGCAGACCCAGTACTTC; v_gene: TRBV28; d_gene: .; j_gene: TRBJ2-5; abundance: .
CDR3aa: CASSLRRQGIYEQYF; CDR3nt: TGTGCCAGCAGCCTTAGACGACAGGGGATCTACGAGCAGTACTTC; v_gene: TRBV6-1; d_gene: TRBD1; j_gene: TRBJ2-7; abundance: .
CDR3aa: CASSATGGSADTQYF; CDR3nt: TGTGCCAGTAGTGCGACAGGGGGCTCGGCAGATACGCAGTATTTT; v_gene: TRBV19; d_gene: TRBD1; j_gene: TRBJ2-3; abundance: .
CDR3aa: CASSVLAFNTGELFF; CDR3nt: TGTGCCAGCAGTGTCCTAGCCTTCAACACCGGGGAGCTGTTTTTT; v_gene: TRBV28; d_gene: .; j_gene: TRBJ2-2; abundance: .
CDR3aa: CASSFKIWGVGRNTEAFF; CDR3nt: TGTGCCAGCAGTTTTAAGATCTGGGGGGTCGGTAGGAACACTGAAGCTTTCTTT; v_gene: TRBV28; d_gene: .; j_gene: TRBJ1-1; abundance: .
CDR3aa: CASSDPGTGPIYGYTF; CDR3nt: TGTGCCAGCAGTGACCCGGGGACAGGGCCCATCTATGGCTACACCTTC; v_gene: TRBV25-1; d_gene: TRBD1; j_gene: TRBJ1-2; abundance: .
CDR3aa: CASSLYTSGPYNEQFF; CDR3nt: TGTGCCAGCAGTTTATATACTAGCGGTCCATACAATGAGCAGTTCTTC; v_gene: TRBV27; d_gene: TRBD2; j_gene: TRBJ2-1; abundance: .
CDR3aa: CASSQELDSPTEAFF; CDR3nt: TGTGCCAGCAGCCAAGAATTAGACAGTCCCACTGAAGCTTTCTTT; v_gene: TRBV14; d_gene: .; j_gene: TRBJ1-1; abundance: .
CDR3aa: CASRAGTTDYEQYF; CDR3nt: TGTGCCAGCAGAGCCGGGACTACAGACTACGAGCAGTACTTC; v_gene: TRBV28; d_gene: TRBD2; j_gene: TRBJ2-7; abundance: .
CDR3aa: CAAILEIYEQYF; CDR3nt: TGTGCCGCCATACTAGAAATCTACGAGCAGTACTTC; v_gene: TRBV6-5; d_gene: .; j_gene: TRBJ2-7; abundance: .
CDR3aa: CASSIIFGLAALKGGELFF; CDR3nt: TGTGCCAGTAGTATAATCTTTGGACTAGCGGCTCTAAAGGGCGGGGAGCTGTTTTTT; v_gene: TRBV19; d_gene: TRBD2; j_gene: TRBJ2-2; abundance: .
CDR3aa: CASSGVVNEKLFF; CDR3nt: TGTGCCAGCTCAGGGGTAGTTAATGAAAAACTGTTTTTT; v_gene: TRBV10-3; d_gene: .; j_gene: TRBJ1-4; abundance: once
CDR3aa: CASSQEDRGNEQYF; CDR3nt: TGCGCCAGCAGTCAAGAGGACAGGGGCAACGAGCAGTACTTC; v_gene: TRBV23-1; d_gene: TRBD1; j_gene: TRBJ2-7; abundance: .
CDR3aa: CASRGDLWEGQPQHF; CDR3nt: TGTGCCAGTAGGGGGGACTTGTGGGAAGGTCAGCCCCAGCATTTT; v_gene: TRBV19; d_gene: .; j_gene: TRBJ1-5; abundance: .
CDR3aa: CASSPKRTFLLNEQFF; CDR3nt: TGTGCCAGCTCACCCAAGCGGACCTTTCTCCTCAATGAGCAGTTCTTC; v_gene: TRBV18; d_gene: .; j_gene: TRBJ2-1; abundance: .
CDR3aa: CASSSRGLATVFRF; CDR3nt: TGTGCCAGCAGTTCAAGAGGACTAGCGACAGTCTTCAGGTTT; v_gene: TRBV27; d_gene: TRBD2; j_gene: TRBJ2-3; abundance: few
CDR3aa: CASSTDSGASRETQYF; CDR3nt: TGTGCCAGCAGCACCGACAGCGGGGCCTCCAGAGAGACCCAGTACTTC; v_gene: TRBV7-2; d_gene: TRBD2; j_gene: TRBJ2-5; abundance: .
CDR3aa: CASSFAGSSYEQYF; CDR3nt: TGTGCCAGCAGTTTCGCAGGGAGCTCCTACGAGCAGTACTTC; v_gene: TRBV28; d_gene: .; j_gene: TRBJ2-7; abundance: .
CDR3aa: CASSLGHSGYNEQFF; CDR3nt: TGCGCCAGCAGCTTGGGTCACAGCGGCTACAATGAGCAGTTCTTC; v_gene: TRBV5-1; d_gene: .; j_gene: TRBJ2-1; abundance: .
CDR3aa: CASSQDGVGASYNEQFF; CDR3nt: TGTGCCAGCAGCCAAGATGGGGTCGGGGCCTCCTACAATGAGCAGTTCTTC; v_gene: TRBV4-2; d_gene: .; j_gene: TRBJ2-1; abundance: .
CDR3aa: CASSVGPGGGNINEKLFF; CDR3nt: TGTGCCAGCAGCGTAGGACCGGGGGGAGGGAATATTAATGAAAAACTGTTTTTT; v_gene: TRBV9; d_gene: .; j_gene: TRBJ1-4; abundance: .
CDR3aa: CASNRGTDIQYF; CDR3nt: TGTGCCAGCAACAGGGGAACGGACATTCAGTACTTC; v_gene: TRBV6-6; d_gene: TRBD1; j_gene: TRBJ2-4; abundance: .